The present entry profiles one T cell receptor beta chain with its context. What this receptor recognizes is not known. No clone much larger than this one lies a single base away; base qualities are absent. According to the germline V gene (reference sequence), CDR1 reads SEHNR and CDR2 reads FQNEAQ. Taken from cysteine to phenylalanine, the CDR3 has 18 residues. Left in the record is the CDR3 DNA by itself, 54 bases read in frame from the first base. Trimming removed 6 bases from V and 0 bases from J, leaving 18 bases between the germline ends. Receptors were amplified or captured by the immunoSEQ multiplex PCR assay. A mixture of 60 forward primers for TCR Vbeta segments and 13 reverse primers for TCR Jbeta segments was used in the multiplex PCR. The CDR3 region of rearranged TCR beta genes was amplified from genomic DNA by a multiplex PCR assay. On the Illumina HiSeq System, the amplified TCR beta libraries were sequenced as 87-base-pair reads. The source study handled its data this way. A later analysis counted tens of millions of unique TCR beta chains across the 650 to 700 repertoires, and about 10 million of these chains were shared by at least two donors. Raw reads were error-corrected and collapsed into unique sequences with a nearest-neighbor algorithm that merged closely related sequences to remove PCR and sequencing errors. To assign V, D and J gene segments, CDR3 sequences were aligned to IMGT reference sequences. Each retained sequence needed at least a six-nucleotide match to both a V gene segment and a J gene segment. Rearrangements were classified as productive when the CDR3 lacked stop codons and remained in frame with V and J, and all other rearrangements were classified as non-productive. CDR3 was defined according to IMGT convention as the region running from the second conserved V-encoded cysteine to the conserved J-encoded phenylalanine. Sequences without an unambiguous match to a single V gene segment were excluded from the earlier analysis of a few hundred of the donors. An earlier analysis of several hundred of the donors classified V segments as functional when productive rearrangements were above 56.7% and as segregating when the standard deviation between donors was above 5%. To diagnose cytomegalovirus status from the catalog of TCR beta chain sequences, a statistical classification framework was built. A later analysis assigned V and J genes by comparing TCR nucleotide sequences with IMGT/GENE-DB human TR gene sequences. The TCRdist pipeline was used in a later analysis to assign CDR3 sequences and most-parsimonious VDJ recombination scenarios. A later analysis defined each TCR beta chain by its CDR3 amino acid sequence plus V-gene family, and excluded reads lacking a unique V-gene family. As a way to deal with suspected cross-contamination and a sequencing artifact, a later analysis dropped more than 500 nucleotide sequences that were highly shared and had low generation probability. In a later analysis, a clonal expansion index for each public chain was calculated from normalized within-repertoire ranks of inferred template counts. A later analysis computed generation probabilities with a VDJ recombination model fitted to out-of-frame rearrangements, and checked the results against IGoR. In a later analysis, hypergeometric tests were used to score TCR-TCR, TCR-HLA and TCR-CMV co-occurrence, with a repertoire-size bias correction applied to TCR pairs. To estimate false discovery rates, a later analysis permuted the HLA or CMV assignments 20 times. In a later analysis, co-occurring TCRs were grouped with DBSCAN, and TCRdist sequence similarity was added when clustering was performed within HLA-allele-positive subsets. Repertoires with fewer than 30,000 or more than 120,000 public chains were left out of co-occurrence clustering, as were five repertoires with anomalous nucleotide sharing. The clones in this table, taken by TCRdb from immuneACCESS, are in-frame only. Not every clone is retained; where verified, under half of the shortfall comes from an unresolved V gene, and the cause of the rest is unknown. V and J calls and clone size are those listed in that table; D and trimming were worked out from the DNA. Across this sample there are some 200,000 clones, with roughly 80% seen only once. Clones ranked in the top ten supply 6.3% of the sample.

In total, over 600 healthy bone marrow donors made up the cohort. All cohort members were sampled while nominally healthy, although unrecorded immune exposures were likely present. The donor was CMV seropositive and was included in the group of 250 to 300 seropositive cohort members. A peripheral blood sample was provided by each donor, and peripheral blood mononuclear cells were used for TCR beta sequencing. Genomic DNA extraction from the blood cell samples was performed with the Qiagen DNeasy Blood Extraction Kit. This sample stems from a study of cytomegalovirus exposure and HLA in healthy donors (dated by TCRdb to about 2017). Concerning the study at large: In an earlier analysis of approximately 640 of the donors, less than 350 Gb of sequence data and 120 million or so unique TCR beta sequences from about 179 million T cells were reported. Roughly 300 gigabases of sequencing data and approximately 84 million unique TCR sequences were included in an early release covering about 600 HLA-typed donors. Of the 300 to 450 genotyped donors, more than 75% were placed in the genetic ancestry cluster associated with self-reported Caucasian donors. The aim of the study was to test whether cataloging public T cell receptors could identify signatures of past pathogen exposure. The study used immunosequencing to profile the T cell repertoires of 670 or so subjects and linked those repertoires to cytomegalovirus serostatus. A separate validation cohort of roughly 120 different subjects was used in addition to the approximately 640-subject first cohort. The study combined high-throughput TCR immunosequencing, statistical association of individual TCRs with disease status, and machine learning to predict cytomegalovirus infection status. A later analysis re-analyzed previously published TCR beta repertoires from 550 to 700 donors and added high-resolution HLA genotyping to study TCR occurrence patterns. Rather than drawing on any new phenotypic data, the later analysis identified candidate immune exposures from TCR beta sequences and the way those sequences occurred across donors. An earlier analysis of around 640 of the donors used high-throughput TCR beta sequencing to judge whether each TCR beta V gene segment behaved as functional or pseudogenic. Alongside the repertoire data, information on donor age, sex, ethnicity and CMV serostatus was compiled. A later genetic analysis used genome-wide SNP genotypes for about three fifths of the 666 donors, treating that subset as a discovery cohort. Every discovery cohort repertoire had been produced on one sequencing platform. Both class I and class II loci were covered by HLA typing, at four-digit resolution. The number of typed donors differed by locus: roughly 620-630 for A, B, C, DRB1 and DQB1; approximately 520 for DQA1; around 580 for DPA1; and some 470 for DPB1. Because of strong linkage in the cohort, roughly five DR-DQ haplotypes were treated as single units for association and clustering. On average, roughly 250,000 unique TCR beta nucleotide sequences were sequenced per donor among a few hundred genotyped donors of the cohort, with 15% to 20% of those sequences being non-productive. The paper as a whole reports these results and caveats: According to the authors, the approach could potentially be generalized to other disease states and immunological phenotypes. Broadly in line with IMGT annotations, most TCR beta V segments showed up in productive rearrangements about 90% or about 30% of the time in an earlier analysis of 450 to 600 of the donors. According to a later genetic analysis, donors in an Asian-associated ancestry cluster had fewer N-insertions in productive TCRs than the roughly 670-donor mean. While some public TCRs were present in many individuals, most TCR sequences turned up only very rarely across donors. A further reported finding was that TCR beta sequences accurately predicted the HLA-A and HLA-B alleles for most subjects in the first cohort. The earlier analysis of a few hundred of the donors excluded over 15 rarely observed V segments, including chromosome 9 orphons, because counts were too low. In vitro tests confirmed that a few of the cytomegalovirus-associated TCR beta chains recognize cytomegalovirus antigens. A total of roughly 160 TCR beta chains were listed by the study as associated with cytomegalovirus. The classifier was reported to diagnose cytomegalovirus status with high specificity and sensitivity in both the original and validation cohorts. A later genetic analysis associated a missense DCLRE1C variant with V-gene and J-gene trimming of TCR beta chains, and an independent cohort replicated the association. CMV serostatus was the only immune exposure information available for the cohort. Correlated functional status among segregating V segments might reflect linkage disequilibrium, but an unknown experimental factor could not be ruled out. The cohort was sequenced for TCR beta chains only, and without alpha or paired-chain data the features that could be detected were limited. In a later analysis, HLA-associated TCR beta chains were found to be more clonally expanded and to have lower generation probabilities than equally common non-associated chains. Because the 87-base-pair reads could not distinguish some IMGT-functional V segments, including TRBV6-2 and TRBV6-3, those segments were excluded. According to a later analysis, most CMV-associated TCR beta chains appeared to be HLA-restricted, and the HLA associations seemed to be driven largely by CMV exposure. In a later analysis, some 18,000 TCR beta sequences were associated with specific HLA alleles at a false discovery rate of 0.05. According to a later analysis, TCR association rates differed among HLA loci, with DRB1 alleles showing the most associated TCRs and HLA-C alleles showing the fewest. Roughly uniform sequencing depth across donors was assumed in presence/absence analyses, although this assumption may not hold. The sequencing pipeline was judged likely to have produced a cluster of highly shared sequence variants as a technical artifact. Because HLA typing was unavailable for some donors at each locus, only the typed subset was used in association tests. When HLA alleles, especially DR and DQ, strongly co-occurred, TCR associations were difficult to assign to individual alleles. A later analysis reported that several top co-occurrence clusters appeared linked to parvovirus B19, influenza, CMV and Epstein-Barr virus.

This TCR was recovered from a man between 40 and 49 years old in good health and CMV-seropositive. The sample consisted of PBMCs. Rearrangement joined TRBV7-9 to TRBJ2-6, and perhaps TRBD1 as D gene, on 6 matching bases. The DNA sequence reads TGTGCCAGCAGTTCTACCCAGGGACATTCCTCTGGGGCCAACGTCCTGACTTTC. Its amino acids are CASSSTQGHSSGANVLTF.